This T cell receptor (beta chain) is from a study of T cell responses to AZD1222 COVID-19 vaccine (dated by TCRdb to about 2021). At the level of the whole study: Because spike-specific TCR depth and breadth did not differ between the two schedules, AZD1222 recipients who got a second dose at roughly 4 weeks were pooled with those who got a second dose at roughly 12 weeks. A total of 233 trial participants underwent TCR sequencing, of whom 200 to 220 had received two doses of AZD1222 and 26 had received two doses of the MenACWY control vaccine. Trial participants were enrolled into age subgroups of 18-55, 56-69 and 70-plus years, which contained 148, 28 and 57 TCR-sequenced participants, respectively.

Relative to germline, V is 2 bases shorter and J is 0 bases shorter, with 11 bases between their ends. Taken from the germline V gene, the CDR1 and CDR2 loops are MDHEN and SYDVKM. Its CDR3 holds 15 amino acids, cysteine through phenylalanine. Here the CDR3 DNA is all that survives: 45 bases in frame from base 1. The CDR3 regions of human TCRbeta chains were analyzed by immunosequencing. As for the authors' bioinformatics: TCRs in the repertoires were compared against a reference library of SARS-CoV-2-specific TCRs that had been generated with the MIRA antigen-specificity platform. Breadth was defined as the fraction of unique TCRs that were SARS-CoV-2-associated, and depth was defined as the fraction of total T cells that were SARS-CoV-2-associated. Using the MIRA data, each spike-specific TCR was assigned both to the spike region to which the TCR was reactive and to a CD4 or CD8 class. Log10-transformed breadth and depth values were compared by one-way ANOVA with Sidak's multiple comparisons tests. The clones in this table, taken by TCRdb from immuneACCESS, are in-frame only. Not every clone is retained; where verified, under half of the shortfall comes from an unresolved V gene, and the cause of the rest is unknown. V and J calls and clone size are given by that table; D and trimming were obtained from the DNA. Across this sample there are 95,000 to 110,000 clones, with roughly 89% seen only once. Roughly 44% of the sample goes to the ten largest clones.

Overall study results and their limits: In the small 56-69-year group, the increase in depth fell short of significance, most likely because of low power. Reportedly, almost half of the unique spike-specific TCRs recognized epitopes lying outside the regions that are mutated in the B.1.351 and B.1.1.7 variants. Vaccine-associated CD4 TCRs spanned the whole spike protein, with dominant responses in regions 160-218 and 743-854. Because no day 14 peak-response samples were available, the repertoires could be characterized only after the peak T cell response. A significant rise in spike-specific TCR breadth and depth was observed after two AZD1222 doses relative to day 0 and relative to MenACWY recipients. Most participants were white British and females outnumbered males, and the authors suggested that clonal diversity may have been underestimated. Only six or seven AZD1222 recipients were SARS-CoV-2 seropositive at baseline, limiting conclusions about previously exposed vaccinees.

In light of the paper, this sample's time point label describes: baseline before first vaccination. The vaccinee samples were drawn from two UK trials, COV001 and COV002, one of which was a single-blind randomized controlled phase 2/3 trial testing AZD1222 (ChAdOx1 nCoV-19) in healthy adults. For TCRbeta chain sequencing, PBMC samples were collected from trial participants at day 0 and at day 28 after the second dose. In the case of this clone: The antigen this receptor binds is unknown. Base qualities are missing; no much larger clone stands one base away.

This specimen consisted of peripheral blood, obtained on day 0 of AZD1222 vaccination. The receptor was derived from an adult in good health. The chain employs TRBV28 and TRBJ2-7; the D segment cannot be called with confidence. The CDR3 amino acid sequence is: CASSLAVDPSYEQYF. The bases are TGTGCCAGCAGTTTAGCGGTGGACCCCTCCTACGAGCAGTACTTC.